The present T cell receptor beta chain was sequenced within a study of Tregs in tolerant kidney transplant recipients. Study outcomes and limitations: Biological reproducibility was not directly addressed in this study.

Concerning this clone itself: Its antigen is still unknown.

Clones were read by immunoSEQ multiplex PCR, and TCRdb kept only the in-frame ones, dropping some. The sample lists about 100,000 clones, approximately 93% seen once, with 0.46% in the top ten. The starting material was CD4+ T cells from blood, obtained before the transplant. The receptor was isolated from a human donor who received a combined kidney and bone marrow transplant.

The DNA for the CDR3 is TGTGCCAGCAGCTCGGAGGTCCCACTCACAGATACGCAGTATTTT. Translating gives CASSSEVPLTDTQYF. V gene TRBV27 combines with J gene TRBJ2-3; possibly TRBD2 for D (5 bases). V dropped 6 bases and J dropped 2 bases, with 15 bases sitting between them. In germline, CDR1 is MNHEY, CDR2 SMNVEV (reference sequence). This CDR3 comprises 15 residues.